These 8 T cell receptor beta chains originate from one sample sequenced in a study of beta chain features in type 1 diabetes. Study-level points and caveats: All four CD4+ subsets of Type 1 diabetes patients contained TCRB CDR3s that were moderately but significantly shorter.

Antigen specificity for these receptors is unknown. Every isolated RNA sample was fully reverse transcribed, so sequencing captured expressed TCRB transcripts. Sequenced by immunoSEQ multiplex PCR; TCRdb stores in-frame clones only, minus some. The sample contains 640,000 or so clones, under 15% of which appear only once. Sequenced material: naive CD4+ T cells from blood. The receptors stem from a man aged 18 to 29 with type 1 diabetes.

This clone was seen more than once but under ten times. The chain is built from TRBV10-3 and TRBJ2-2, with TRBD1 identical over 8 bases. This CDR3 contains 15 residues. Germline CDR1 is ENHRY and CDR2 is SYGVKD. V lost 3 bases, J lost 6 bases, and 6 bases stayed unmatched. The CDR3 protein is CAISEGQGGAGELFF. In DNA, the CDR3 is TGTGCCATCAGTGAAGGACAGGGAGGAGCCGGGGAGCTGTTTTTT.

In this sample, this clone turned up a few times. The sample holds other DNA sequences that translate to the same CDR3. The chain uses TRBV30 and TRBJ2-7; D is unclear. Trimming cost V 0 bases and J 4 bases, with 4 bases left between them. The CDR3 contains 11 residues. Germline CDR1 reads GTSNPN; CDR2 reads SVGIG (reference sequence). The CDR3 region has the DNA TGTGCCTGGAGTGTTTTATACGAGCAGTACTTC. The encoded protein is CAWSVLYEQYF.

This clone was observed a handful of times. The chain is built from TRBV19 and TRBJ2-2; D assignment may be TRBD1 or TRBD2 (5 bases each). There are 18 residues in the CDR3. Germline assignment: CDR1 LNHDA and CDR2 SQIVND (reference sequence). Trimming took off 0 bases at V and 3 bases at J, with 17 bases between the two ends. CDR3 region: CASSIDLLRGPDTGELFF. The DNA for the CDR3 is TGTGCCAGTAGTATAGATCTATTGAGGGGTCCGGACACCGGGGAGCTGTTTTTT.

This clone came up a few times. The CDR3 DNA sequence: TGTGCCAGCAGCTCGCTGGGACAGGGGTCCTACAATGAGCAGTTCTTC. Translation gives CASSSLGQGSYNEQFF. The J gene is TRBJ2-1, the V gene TRBV7-8; 10 positions match TRBD1. The CDR3 totals 16 residues. From germline, CDR1 is SGHVS and CDR2 FQNEAQ. The trim removed 4 bases at V and 1 base at J, leaving 4 bases unmatched.

V gene TRBV29-1 combines with J gene TRBJ1-2, with D possibly matching TRBD1 (6 bases). Germline CDR1 SQVTM, CDR2 ANQGSEA. V lost 7 bases to trimming and J lost 3 bases, with 12 bases between them. There are 12 residues in the CDR3. CDR3 amino acids: CSGRRQDYGYTF. CDR3 coding DNA: TGCAGCGGAAGACGACAGGACTATGGCTACACCTTC.

The V and J genes are TRBV7-2 and TRBJ1-6, with a weak D call TRBD1 (5 bases). The CDR3 runs to 16 residues. Between the trimmed V and J ends, which lost 5 bases and 6 bases, there was a span of 17 bases. Germline lookup yields CDR1 SGHTA and CDR2 FQGNSA. This CDR3 is CASSNPAGGPNSPLHF. CDR3 DNA: TGTGCCAGCAGCAATCCCGCGGGGGGACCTAATTCACCCCTCCACTTT.

This rearrangement joins TRBV4-1 to TRBJ1-2, with 7 bases that match TRBD1. This CDR3 spans 14 amino acids. V was pared by 5 bases and J by 8 bases, with 11 bases of the junction left unmatched. Germline V CDR1 and CDR2: MGHRA, YSYEKL. CDR3 residues: CASSSTFQGGGYTF. CDR3 nucleotides: TGCGCCAGCAGCTCCACGTTCCAGGGGGGCGGCTACACCTTC.

The chain is built from TRBV7-9 and TRBJ1-2; 8 bases match TRBD1. Trimming cost V 5 bases and J 4 bases; bases outside gene matches: 6. The germline V gene has CDR1 SEHNR and CDR2 FQNEAQ (reference sequence). There are 14 residues in the CDR3. In DNA, the CDR3 is TGTGCCAGCAGCACCAGACAGGGGAGCTATGGCTACACCTTC. Translating it yields CASSTRQGSYGYTF.